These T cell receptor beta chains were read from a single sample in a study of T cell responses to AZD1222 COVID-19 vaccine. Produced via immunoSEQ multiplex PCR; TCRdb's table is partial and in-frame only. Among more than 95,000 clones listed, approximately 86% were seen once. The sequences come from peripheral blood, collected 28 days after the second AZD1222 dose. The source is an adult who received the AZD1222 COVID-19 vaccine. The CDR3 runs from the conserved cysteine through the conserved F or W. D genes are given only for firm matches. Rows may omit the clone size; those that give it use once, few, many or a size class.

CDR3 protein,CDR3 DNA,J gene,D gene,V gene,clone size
CASGRAGETDTQYF,TGTGCCAGCGGGCGAGCGGGGGAGACAGATACGCAGTATTTT,TRBJ2-3,TRBD2,TRBV7-9,.
CASSVGRLSGNTIYF,TGTGCCAGCAGTGTTGGCAGGCTCTCTGGAAACACCATATATTTT,TRBJ1-3,.,TRBV2,.
CAWSVMGLYGYTF,TGTGCCTGGAGTGTAATGGGACTTTATGGCTACACCTTC,TRBJ1-2,.,TRBV30,.
CASSLGDREFDQPQHF,TGTGCCAGCAGCTTGGGGGACAGGGAGTTCGATCAGCCCCAGCATTTT,TRBJ1-5,TRBD1,TRBV5-5,once
CASRETSTNEKLFF,TGTGCCAGCAGGGAGACATCAACTAATGAAAAACTGTTTTTT,TRBJ1-4,.,TRBV6-5,.
CASAPTTGPEGEQYF,TGTGCCAGCGCCCCAACCACAGGACCCGAGGGAGAGCAGTACTTC,TRBJ2-7,.,TRBV27,.
CASSISRNPLGLVLNEQFF,TGTGCCAGTAGTATTTCCCGAAATCCCTTAGGACTAGTCCTGAATGAGCAGTTCTTC,TRBJ2-1,TRBD2,TRBV19,.
CASSIRGASGLEQFF,TGTGCCAGTAGTATAAGGGGGGCTAGCGGGCTCGAGCAGTTCTTC,TRBJ2-1,TRBD2,TRBV19,.
CSVEFPDSYGYTF,TGCAGCGTTGAATTTCCTGATAGCTATGGCTACACCTTC,TRBJ1-2,.,TRBV29-1,.
CSVQTLSSYEQYF,TGCAGCGTGCAAACCTTAAGCTCCTACGAGCAGTACTTC,TRBJ2-7,.,TRBV29-1,.
CASSNSGTGSGELFF,TGTGCCAGCAGTAATAGCGGGACCGGGTCCGGGGAGCTGTTTTTT,TRBJ2-2,TRBD2,TRBV27,.
CASRGTGGSEAFF,TGTGCCAGCAGAGGTACAGGGGGCTCTGAAGCTTTCTTT,TRBJ1-1,TRBD1,TRBV7-9,.
CASSLRAPGTSSTDTQYF,TGTGCCAGCAGTTTACGAGCCCCCGGGACAAGCAGCACAGATACGCAGTATTTT,TRBJ2-3,.,TRBV6-2/TRBV6-3,.
CASSLSKGTNEKLFF,TGTGCCAGCAGCTTATCCAAAGGGACTAATGAAAAACTGTTTTTT,TRBJ1-4,.,TRBV7-9,few
CASSTGTEAFF,TGTGCCAGCAGTACCGGGACTGAAGCTTTCTTT,TRBJ1-1,.,TRBV12-3/TRBV12-4,.
CASSPRTGVTDTQYF,TGTGCCAGCAGCCCTCGGACAGGGGTAACAGATACGCAGTATTTT,TRBJ2-3,TRBD1,TRBV9,.
CASSLTVQDREYGYTF,TGTGCCAGCAGTTTGACGGTGCAGGACAGGGAGTATGGCTACACCTTC,TRBJ1-2,TRBD1,TRBV27,.
CSVEKQGSGEQYF,TGCAGCGTTGAAAAACAGGGATCGGGAGAGCAGTACTTC,TRBJ2-7,.,TRBV29-1,.
CASSATTGSGYEQYF,TGTGCCAGCAGCGCGACGACAGGGTCGGGCTACGAGCAGTACTTC,TRBJ2-7,TRBD1,TRBV7-2,.
CASSLGQGGELFF,TGTGCCAGCAGCTTGGGGCAGGGCGGGGAGCTGTTTTTT,TRBJ2-2,.,TRBV5-6,.
CASSLTGEETQYF,TGTGCCAGCAGCCTGACGGGGGAGGAGACCCAGTACTTC,TRBJ2-5,.,TRBV7-3,.
CASSAPMNRGGNTIYF,TGTGCCAGCAGCGCCCCGATGAACCGAGGGGGAAACACCATATATTTT,TRBJ1-3,.,TRBV9,once
CASSPGQGNTIYF,TGTGCCAGTAGTCCGGGACAGGGAAACACCATATATTTT,TRBJ1-3,TRBD1,TRBV19,.
CASSLGGSPQWDSPLHF,TGTGCCAGCAGTTTAGGTGGGTCGCCCCAGTGGGATTCACCCCTCCACTTT,TRBJ1-6,.,TRBV28,.
CASSLGTTSYNEQFF,TGTGCCAGCAGCTTAGGGACTACCTCCTACAATGAGCAGTTCTTC,TRBJ2-1,.,TRBV7-2,.
CASSLKGYEQYF,TGTGCCAGCAGCTTGAAGGGCTACGAGCAGTACTTC,TRBJ2-7,.,TRBV5-4,few
CAIRGASDTQYF,TGTGCTATTCGGGGGGCCTCAGATACGCAGTATTTT,TRBJ2-3,.,TRBV11-2,once
CASSLDRGPGGKLFF,TGTGCCAGCAGTCTGGACAGGGGGCCAGGTGGAAAACTGTTTTTT,TRBJ1-4,TRBD1,TRBV27,.
CASSLYPPFNRDGEQYF,TGTGCCAGCAGCTTATACCCGCCATTCAACAGGGATGGGGAGCAGTACTTC,TRBJ2-7,.,TRBV7-6,.
CASSFGTADYGYTF,TGTGCCAGCAGCTTCGGGACTGCCGACTATGGCTACACCTTC,TRBJ1-2,.,TRBV7-9,once
CSASPPGGYTF,TGCAGTGCTTCCCCCCCAGGGGGTTACACCTTC,TRBJ1-2,TRBD1,TRBV20-1,.
CASSLVRNQPQHF,TGTGCCAGCAGTTTAGTCCGAAATCAGCCCCAGCATTTT,TRBJ1-5,.,TRBV27,.
CASSQDMGRGKPQHF,TGCGCCAGCAGCCAAGATATGGGCAGGGGTAAGCCCCAGCATTTT,TRBJ1-5,.,TRBV4-1,once
CASSPQGVGNNEQFF,TGTGCCAGCAGTCCCCAGGGGGTAGGGAACAATGAGCAGTTCTTC,TRBJ2-1,TRBD1,TRBV11-3,.
CASSREVGQGALETQYF,TGTGCCAGCAGCCGTGAGGTGGGACAGGGGGCTTTAGAGACCCAGTACTTC,TRBJ2-5,TRBD1,TRBV4-2,.
CASSVEQSQETQYF,TGTGCCAGCAGCGTAGAACAGAGCCAAGAGACCCAGTACTTC,TRBJ2-5,.,TRBV9,.
CASSIWAGTGELFF,TGTGCCAGTAGTATTTGGGCCGGCACCGGGGAGCTGTTTTTT,TRBJ2-2,.,TRBV19,.
CASEPGFIGEQFF,TGTGCCAGCGAACCGGGGTTCATAGGTGAGCAGTTCTTC,TRBJ2-1,.,TRBV7-9,.
CASSLGQAPTEAFF,TGCGCCAGCAGCTTGGGACAGGCGCCCACTGAAGCTTTCTTT,TRBJ1-1,.,TRBV5-1,.
CATSSGVGTGGRGSYNEQFF,TGTGCCACCAGCAGCGGGGTCGGGACAGGGGGCCGAGGGTCCTACAATGAGCAGTTCTTC,TRBJ2-1,TRBD1,TRBV15,few
CASTDKINYGYTF,TGTGCCAGCACCGATAAAATTAACTATGGCTACACCTTC,TRBJ1-2,.,TRBV7-9,.
CASSGHGTGGNTEAFF,TGTGCCAGCAGCGGACACGGGACAGGGGGGAACACTGAAGCTTTCTTT,TRBJ1-1,TRBD1,TRBV5-4,.
CASSYSIQPVNEKLFF,TGTGCCAGCAGTTACTCCATTCAGCCAGTAAATGAAAAACTGTTTTTT,TRBJ1-4,.,TRBV6-5,.
CASSQTQGPGYTF,TGTGCCAGCAGTCAAACACAGGGTCCTGGCTACACCTTC,TRBJ1-2,.,TRBV28,.
CASSQEPIGQPQHF,TGCGCCAGCAGCCAAGAACCCATAGGACAGCCCCAGCATTTT,TRBJ1-5,.,TRBV4-3,.
CASSQDWAGDLNTEAFF,TGTGCCAGCAGCCAAGATTGGGCAGGGGATCTGAACACTGAAGCTTTCTTT,TRBJ1-1,.,TRBV3-1/TRBV3-2,.
CASSETGDHNEQFF,TGTGCCAGCAGCGAGACAGGGGACCACAATGAGCAGTTCTTC,TRBJ2-1,TRBD1,TRBV5-4,.
CATRQRRGVGVETQYF,TGTGCCACCAGGCAGCGAAGGGGCGTGGGAGTAGAGACCCAGTACTTC,TRBJ2-5,.,TRBV15,.
CASSQDWWGGSYGYTF,TGCGCCAGCAGCCAAGATTGGTGGGGGGGGTCCTATGGCTACACCTTC,TRBJ1-2,.,TRBV4-3,.
CASSLEGIGNTIYF,TGCGCCAGCAGCTTGGAGGGAATTGGGAACACCATATATTTT,TRBJ1-3,.,TRBV5-1,.
CASSLGVGQLFF,TGTGCCAGCAGCTTAGGTGTAGGGCAGCTGTTTTTT,TRBJ1-4,.,TRBV7-8,.
CASSLKYRLAGVSYNEQFF,TGTGCCAGCAGTCTTAAATACCGACTAGCGGGAGTTTCCTACAATGAGCAGTTCTTC,TRBJ2-1,TRBD2,TRBV27,.